The clone carrying this TCR beta chain has at least ten counts. Its antigen is unidentified. A library of TCRbeta sequences, prepared with unique molecular identifiers, was generated. MiXCR was run by TCRdb on the PCR reads, yielding one entry per CDR3 protein. The data contain around 440,000 distinct CDR3 sequences, about 10% of them singletons. This specimen comes from a study of T-cell reconstitution after alpha-beta-depleted transplantation in children. V lost 2 bases to trimming and J lost 5 bases, with 10 bases between them. CDR3 length: 12 residues. CDR1 DFQATT and CDR2 SNEGSKA come from the germline V gene (reference sequence). Study conclusions and caveats: Several hundred graft clones that had expanded were reportedly the source of alpha-beta T cells about two months after transplant. High day-60 TCRbeta diversity in some patients came from surviving recipient T cells and thymic progenitors. Fresh T-cell production supplied most of the T-cell counts and diversity seen one year after transplant.

The rearrangement joins TRBV20-1 to TRBJ2-7; D possibly matches TRBD1 or TRBD2 (6 bases each). The source of this sequence is a child aged 2-15 years with inherited bone marrow failure, due to receive a stem cell transplant. The sample here was PBMCs, taken before TCRalphabeta/CD19-depleted stem cell transplant. The CDR3 sequence: CSARRGPDEQYF. Written as DNA, the CDR3 is TGCAGTGCTAGACGGGGGCCGGACGAGCAGTACTTC.